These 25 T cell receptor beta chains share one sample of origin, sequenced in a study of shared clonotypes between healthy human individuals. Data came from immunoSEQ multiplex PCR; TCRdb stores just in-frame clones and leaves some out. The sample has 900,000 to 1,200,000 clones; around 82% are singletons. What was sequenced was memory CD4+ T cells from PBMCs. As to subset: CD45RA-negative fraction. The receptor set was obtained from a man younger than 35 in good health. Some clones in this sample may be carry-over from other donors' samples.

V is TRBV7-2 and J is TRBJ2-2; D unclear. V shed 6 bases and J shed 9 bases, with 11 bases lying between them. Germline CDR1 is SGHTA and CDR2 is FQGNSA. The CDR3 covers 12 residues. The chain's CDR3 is CASSMERRELFF. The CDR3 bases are TGTGCCAGCAGTATGGAACGCAGGGAGCTGTTTTTT.

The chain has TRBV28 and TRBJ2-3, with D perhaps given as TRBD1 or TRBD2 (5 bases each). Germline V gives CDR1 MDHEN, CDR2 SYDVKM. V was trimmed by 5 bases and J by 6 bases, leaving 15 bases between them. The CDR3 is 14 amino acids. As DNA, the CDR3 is TGTGCCAGCAGTATTGGGCGGTGGGGGGATACGCAGTATTTT. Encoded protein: CASSIGRWGDTQYF.

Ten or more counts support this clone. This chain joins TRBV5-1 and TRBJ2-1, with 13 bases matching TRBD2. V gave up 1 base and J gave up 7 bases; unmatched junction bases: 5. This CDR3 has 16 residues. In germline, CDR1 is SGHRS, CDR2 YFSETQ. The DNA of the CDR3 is TGCGCCAGCAGCTTGTACCCGGGACTAGCGGGAAATGAGCAGTTCTTC. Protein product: CASSLYPGLAGNEQFF. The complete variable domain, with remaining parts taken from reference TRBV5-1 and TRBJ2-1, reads KAGVTQTPRYLIKTRGQQVTLSCSPISGHRSVSWYQQTPGQGLQFLFEYFSETQRNKGNFPGRFSGRQFSNSRSEMNVSTLELGDSALYLCASSLYPGLAGNEQFFGPGTRLTVL.

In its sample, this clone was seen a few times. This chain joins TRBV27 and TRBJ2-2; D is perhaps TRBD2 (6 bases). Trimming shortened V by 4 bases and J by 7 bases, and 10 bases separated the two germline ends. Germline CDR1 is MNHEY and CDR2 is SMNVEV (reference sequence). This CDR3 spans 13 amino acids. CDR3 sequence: CASSSLAIGELFF. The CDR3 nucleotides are TGTGCCAGCAGTTCCCTAGCGATCGGGGAGCTGTTTTTT.

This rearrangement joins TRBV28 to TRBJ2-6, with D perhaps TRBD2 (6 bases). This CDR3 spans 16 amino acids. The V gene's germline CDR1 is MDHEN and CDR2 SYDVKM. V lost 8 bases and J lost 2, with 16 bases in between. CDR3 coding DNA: TGTGCCAGCTCCGGGACTGTAGGCCCTGGGGCCAACGTCCTGACTTTC. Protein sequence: CASSGTVGPGANVLTF. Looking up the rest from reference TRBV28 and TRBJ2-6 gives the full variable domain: DVKVTQSSRYLVKRTGEKVFLECVQDMDHENMFWYRQDPGLGLRLIYFSYDVKMKEKGDIPEGYSVSREKKERFSLILESASTNQTSMYLCASSGTVGPGANVLTFGAGSRLTVL.

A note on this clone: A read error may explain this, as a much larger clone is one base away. In DNA form, the CDR3 reads TGTGCCAGCAGCTTGGGCCAGGGGTGCGAGCAGTACTTC. As protein: CASSLGQGCEQYF. The chain couples TRBV7-9 to TRBJ2-7, with a possible D match to TRBD1 (6 bases). CDR1 is SEHNR and CDR2 is FQNEAQ in the germline V gene (reference sequence). V was pared by 3 bases and J by 6 bases, with 12 bases between. This CDR3 has 13 residues.

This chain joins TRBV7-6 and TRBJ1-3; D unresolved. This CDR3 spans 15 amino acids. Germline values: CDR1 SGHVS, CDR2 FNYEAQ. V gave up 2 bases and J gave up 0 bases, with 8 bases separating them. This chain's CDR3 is CASSLITGSGNTIYF. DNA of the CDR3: TGTGCCAGCAGCTTAATCACCGGCTCTGGAAACACCATATATTTT.

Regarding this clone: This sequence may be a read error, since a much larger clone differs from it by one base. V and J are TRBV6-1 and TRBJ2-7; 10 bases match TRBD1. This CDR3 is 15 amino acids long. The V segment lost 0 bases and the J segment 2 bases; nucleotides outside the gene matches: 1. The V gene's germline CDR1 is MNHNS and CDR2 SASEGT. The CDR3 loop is CASSEATGGPYEQYF. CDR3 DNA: TGTGCCAGCAGTGAAGCGACAGGGGGCCCCTACGAGCAGTACTTC.

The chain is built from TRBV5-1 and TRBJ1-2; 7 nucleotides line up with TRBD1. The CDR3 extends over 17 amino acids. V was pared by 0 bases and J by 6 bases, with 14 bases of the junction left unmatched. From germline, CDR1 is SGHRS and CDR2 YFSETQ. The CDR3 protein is CASSLAIDRVSGNGYTF. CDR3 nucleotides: TGCGCCAGCAGCTTGGCCATCGACAGGGTTAGTGGAAATGGCTACACCTTC.

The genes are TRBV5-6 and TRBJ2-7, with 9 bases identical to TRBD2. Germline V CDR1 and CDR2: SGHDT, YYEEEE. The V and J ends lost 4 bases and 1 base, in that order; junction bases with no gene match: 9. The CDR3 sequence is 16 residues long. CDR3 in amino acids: CASSLTSGTTSYEQYF. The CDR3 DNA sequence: TGTGCCAGCAGCCTGACTAGCGGCACTACGTCCTACGAGCAGTACTTC. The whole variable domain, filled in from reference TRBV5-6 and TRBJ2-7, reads DAGVTQSPTHLIKTRGQQVTLRCSPKSGHDTVSWYQQALGQGPQFIFQYYEEEERQRGNFPDRFSGHQFPNYSSELNVNALLLGDSALYLCASSLTSGTTSYEQYFGPGTRLTVT.

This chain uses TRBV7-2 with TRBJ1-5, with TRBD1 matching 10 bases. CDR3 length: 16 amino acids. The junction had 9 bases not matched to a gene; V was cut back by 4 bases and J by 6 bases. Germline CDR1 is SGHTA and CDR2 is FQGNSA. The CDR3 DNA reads TGTGCCAGCAGCTGGGGGGGACAGGGGAACGGTCAGCCCCAGCATTTT. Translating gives CASSWGGQGNGQPQHF.

CDR3 amino acids: CASSPGRGSTDTQYF. CDR3 coding DNA: TGTGCCAGCAGCCCCGGCCGGGGAAGCACAGATACGCAGTATTTT. The chain has TRBV5-6 and TRBJ2-3; a possible D gene is TRBD2 (5 bases). CDR3 length equals 15 residues. V was shortened by 4 bases and J by 0 bases, with 12 bases between the two germline ends. CDR1 and CDR2 (germline): SGHDT, YYEEEE.

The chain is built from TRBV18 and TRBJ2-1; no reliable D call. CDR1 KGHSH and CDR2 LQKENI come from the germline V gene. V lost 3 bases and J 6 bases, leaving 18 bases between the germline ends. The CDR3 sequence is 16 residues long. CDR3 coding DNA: TGTGCCAGCTCACCTCGGGTGGACCGAACCGTCAATGAGCAGTTCTTC. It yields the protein CASSPRVDRTVNEQFF.

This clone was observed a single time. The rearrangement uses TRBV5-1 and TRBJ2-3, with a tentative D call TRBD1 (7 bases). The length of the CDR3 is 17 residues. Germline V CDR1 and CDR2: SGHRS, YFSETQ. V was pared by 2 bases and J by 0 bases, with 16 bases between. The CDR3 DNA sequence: TGCGCCAGCAGCTTAGAGAACAGGGGACTCAGCACAGATACGCAGTATTTT. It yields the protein CASSLENRGLSTDTQYF.

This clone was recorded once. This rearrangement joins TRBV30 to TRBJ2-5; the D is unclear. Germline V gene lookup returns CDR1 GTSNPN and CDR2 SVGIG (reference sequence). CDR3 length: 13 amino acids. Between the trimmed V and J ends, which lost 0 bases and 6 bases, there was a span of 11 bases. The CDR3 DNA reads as TGTGCCTGGAGTGTACTGACGGTAAAGACCCAGTACTTC. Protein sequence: CAWSVLTVKTQYF.

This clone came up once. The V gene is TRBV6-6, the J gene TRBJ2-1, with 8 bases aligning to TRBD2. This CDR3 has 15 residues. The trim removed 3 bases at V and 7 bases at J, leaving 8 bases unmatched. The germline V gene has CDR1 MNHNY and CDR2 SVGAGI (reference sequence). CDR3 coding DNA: TGTGCCAGCAGTTATCCGGCTAGCGGGCAAAATGAGCAGTTCTTC. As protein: CASSYPASGQNEQFF.

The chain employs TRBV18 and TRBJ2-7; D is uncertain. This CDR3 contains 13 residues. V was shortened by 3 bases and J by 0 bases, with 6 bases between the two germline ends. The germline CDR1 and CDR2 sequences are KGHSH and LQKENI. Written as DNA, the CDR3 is TGTGCCAGCTCACCTGCACCCTCCTACGAGCAGTACTTC. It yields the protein CASSPAPSYEQYF. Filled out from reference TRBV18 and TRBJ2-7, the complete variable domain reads NAGVMQNPRHLVRRRGQEARLRCSPMKGHSHVYWYRQLPEEGLKFMVYLQKENIIDESGMPKERFSAEFPKEGPSILRIQQVVRGDSAAYFCASSPAPSYEQYFGPGTRLTVT.

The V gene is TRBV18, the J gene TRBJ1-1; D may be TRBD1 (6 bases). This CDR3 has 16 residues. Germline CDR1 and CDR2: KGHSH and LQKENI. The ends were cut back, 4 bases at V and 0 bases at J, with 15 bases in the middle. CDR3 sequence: CASSRGQQLLNTEAFF. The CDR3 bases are TGTGCCAGCTCACGCGGACAGCAACTCTTGAACACTGAAGCTTTCTTT.

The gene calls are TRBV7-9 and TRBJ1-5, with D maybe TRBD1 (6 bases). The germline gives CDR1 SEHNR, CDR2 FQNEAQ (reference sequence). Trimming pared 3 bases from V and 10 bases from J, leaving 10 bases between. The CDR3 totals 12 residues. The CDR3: CASSLGHLPQHF. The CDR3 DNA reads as TGTGCCAGCAGCTTGGGACATCTTCCCCAGCATTTT.

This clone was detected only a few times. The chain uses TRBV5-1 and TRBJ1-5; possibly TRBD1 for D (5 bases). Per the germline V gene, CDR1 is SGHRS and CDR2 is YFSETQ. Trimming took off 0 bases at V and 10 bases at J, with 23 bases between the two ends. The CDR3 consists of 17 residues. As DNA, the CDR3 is TGCGCCAGCAGCTTGGGTGCGTTGGGGGGGAATGCGGACCCCCAGCATTTT. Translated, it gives CASSLGALGGNADPQHF.

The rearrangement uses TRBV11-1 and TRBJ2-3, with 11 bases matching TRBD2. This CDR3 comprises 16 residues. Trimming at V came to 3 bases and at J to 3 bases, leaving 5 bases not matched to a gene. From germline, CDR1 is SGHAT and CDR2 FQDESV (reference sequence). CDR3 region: CASSLGLAVITDTQYF. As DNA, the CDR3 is TGTGCCAGCAGCTTGGGACTAGCGGTCATAACAGATACGCAGTATTTT.

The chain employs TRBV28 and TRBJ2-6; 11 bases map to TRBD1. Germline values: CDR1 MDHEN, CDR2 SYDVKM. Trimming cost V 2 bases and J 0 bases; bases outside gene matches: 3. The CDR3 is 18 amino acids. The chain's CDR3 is CASSLVGQGGSGANVLTF. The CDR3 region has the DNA TGTGCCAGCAGTTTAGTGGGACAGGGGGGCTCTGGGGCCAACGTCCTGACTTTC.

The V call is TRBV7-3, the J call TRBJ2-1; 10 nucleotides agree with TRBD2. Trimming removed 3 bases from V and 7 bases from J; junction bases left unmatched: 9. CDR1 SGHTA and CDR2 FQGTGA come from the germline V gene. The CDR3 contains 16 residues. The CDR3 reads CASSFKAGGPRNEQFF. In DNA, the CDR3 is TGTGCCAGCAGCTTCAAAGCGGGAGGGCCTAGGAATGAGCAGTTCTTC.

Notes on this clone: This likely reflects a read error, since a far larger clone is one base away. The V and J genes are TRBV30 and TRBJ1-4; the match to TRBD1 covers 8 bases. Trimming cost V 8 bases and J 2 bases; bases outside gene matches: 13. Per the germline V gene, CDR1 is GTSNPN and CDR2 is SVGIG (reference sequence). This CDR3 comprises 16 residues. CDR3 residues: CARDLQGAGTNEKLFF. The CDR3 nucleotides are TGTGCCCGGGACCTGCAGGGGGCTGGGACTAATGAAAAACTGTTTTTT.

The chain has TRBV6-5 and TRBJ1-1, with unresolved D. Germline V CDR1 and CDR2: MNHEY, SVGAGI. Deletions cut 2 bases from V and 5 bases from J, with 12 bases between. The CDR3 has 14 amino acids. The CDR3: CASSYHGRGTEAFF. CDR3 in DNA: TGTGCCAGCAGTTACCATGGGCGGGGAACTGAAGCTTTCTTT.